This entry describes one TCR beta chain. Original data processing: Amplification of reference gene primers was used by the study to estimate nucleated cell counts. Sequencing used immunoSEQ multiplex PCR; TCRdb keeps in-frame clones, though not all of them. V and J calls and clone size are those listed in that table; D and trimming were worked out from the DNA. The table records 200,000 to 300,000 clones, over 65% of them present only once. This sample was included in a study of blood T cell repertoires in COVID-19. About the research overall: COVID-19 samples, acute and convalescent, were from the United States, Italy and Spain. In each case, the material was cDNA or gDNA derived from T cells, B-cell-depleted T cells, or PBMCs.

This CDR3 is built from 16 residues. Germline V lookup: CDR1 SEHNR, CDR2 FQNEAQ (reference sequence). The J segment lost 7 bases and the V segment lost 5 bases, leaving 12 bases of the junction unmatched. Sequencing was carried out using peripheral blood. This sequence was found in a woman aged 80 or over with acute or convalescent COVID-19. This chain uses TRBV7-9 with TRBJ2-2; 8 bases map to TRBD1. The CDR3 loop reads CASSPPGQVLGGELFF. The CDR3 region has the DNA TGTGCCAGCAGCCCGCCGGGACAGGTCCTCGGCGGGGAGCTGTTTTTT.